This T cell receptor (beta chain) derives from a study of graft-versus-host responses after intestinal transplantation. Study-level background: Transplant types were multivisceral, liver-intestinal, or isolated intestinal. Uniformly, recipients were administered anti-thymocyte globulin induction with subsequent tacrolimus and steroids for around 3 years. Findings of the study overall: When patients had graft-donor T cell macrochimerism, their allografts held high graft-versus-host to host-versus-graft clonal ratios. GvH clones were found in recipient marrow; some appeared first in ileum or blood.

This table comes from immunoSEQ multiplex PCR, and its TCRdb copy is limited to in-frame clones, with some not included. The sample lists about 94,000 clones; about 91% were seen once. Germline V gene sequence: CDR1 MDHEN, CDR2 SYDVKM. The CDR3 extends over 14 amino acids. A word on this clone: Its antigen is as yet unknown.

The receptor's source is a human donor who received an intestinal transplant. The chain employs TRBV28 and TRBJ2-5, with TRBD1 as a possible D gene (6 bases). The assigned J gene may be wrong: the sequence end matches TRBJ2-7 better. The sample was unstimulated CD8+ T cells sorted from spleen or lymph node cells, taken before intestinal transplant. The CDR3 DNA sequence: TGTGCCAGCAGTTTATTGGCAGGGGCGCACGAGCAGTACTTC. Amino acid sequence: CASSLLAGAHEQYF.